This T cell receptor beta chain was recovered during a study of blood T cells in healthy people across ages. Findings of the study overall: Roughly linear declines in TCR beta diversity per million T cells occurred with age.

This clonotype was detected a few times. Its specificity is unknown. Germline V lookup: CDR1 SQVTM, CDR2 ANQGSEA. Trimming removed 7 bases from V and 0 bases from J, with 22 bases in between. The CDR3 extends over 17 amino acids. A sample-barcoded 5' primer and a J-beta primer mix were used in a second PCR of roughly 7 to 11 cycles. TCRdb redid the calling of the 5' RACE reads with MiXCR, one entry per CDR3 protein. Altogether approximately 960,000 distinct CDR3 sequences are present, almost 30% being singletons, with the ten largest covering roughly 10%. This sample was shared with a second study, whose subject was T cells of mothers and their children.

The clonotype comes from a middle-aged woman in good health. The rearrangement joins TRBV29-1 to TRBJ2-1, with D tentatively TRBD1 or TRBD2 (6 bases each). The sample was blood. CDR3 sequence: CSAGGDIFWSSYNEQFF. The CDR3 nucleotides read TGCAGCGCCGGAGGGGACATTTTTTGGAGCTCCTACAATGAGCAGTTCTTC.